Following are 26 T cell receptor beta chains from one sample sequenced in a study of monozygotic twins with inflammatory bowel disease. TCRdb re-called the 5' RACE reads and shows each CDR3 protein once, DNA omitted. The ten top clones account for less than 9%, within a sample of 200,000 to 250,000 distinct CDR3 sequences. Material for sequencing was blood. The receptor set was obtained from a human donor with ulcerative colitis or Crohn's disease, or a healthy co-twin of an affected twin (not recorded which).

The chain couples TRBV5-6 to TRBJ2-1; there is no DNA to check the TCRdb D call of TRBD1. The germline gives CDR1 SGHDT, CDR2 YYEEEE. The CDR3 contains 15 residues. CDR3 in amino acids: CASSGGYVTYNEQFF.

This chain connects TRBV11-1 to TRBJ2-7; TCRdb's assignment of TRBD1 cannot be checked, as there is no DNA. The V gene's germline CDR1 is SGHAT and CDR2 FQDESV (reference sequence). This CDR3 comprises 18 residues. The CDR3 spells CASSYTFGGPKGSYEQYF. The full variable domain, completed using reference TRBV11-1 and TRBJ2-7, is EAEVAQSPRYKITEKSQAVAFWCDPISGHATLYWYRQILGQGPELLVQFQDESVVDDSQLPKDRFSAERLKGVDSTLKIQPAELGDSAMYLCASSYTFGGPKGSYEQYFGPGTRLTVT.

The chain has TRBV7-2 and TRBJ2-7; absent DNA, TCRdb's TRBD2 call cannot be checked. The germline V gene has CDR1 SGHTA and CDR2 FQGNSA. This CDR3 region has 16 residues. This chain's CDR3 is CASSSSGVGRTYEQYF.

The chain employs TRBV10-3 and TRBJ2-3; TCRdb selects TRBD2, and the lack of DNA leaves this call unchecked. Per the germline V gene, CDR1 is ENHRY and CDR2 is SYGVKD. The CDR3 contains 13 residues. This CDR3 reads CAILAGHTDTQYF.

This rearrangement joins TRBV24-1 to TRBJ2-1. This CDR3 comprises 12 residues. Per the germline V gene, CDR1 is KGHDR and CDR2 is SFDVKD. This CDR3 reads CATSRLENEQFF.

This chain connects TRBV4-1 to TRBJ1-1; as DNA is missing, the TRBD1 call by TCRdb cannot be tested. Per germline, CDR1 MGHRA and CDR2 YSYEKL. This CDR3 is 15 amino acids long. The CDR3 sequence: CASSPRQGANTEAFF.

The chain combines TRBV20-1 with TRBJ2-7. The CDR3 has 14 amino acids. Germline V CDR1 and CDR2: DFQATT, SNEGSKA (reference sequence). The CDR3 loop reads CSARSTLSSYEQYF.

The chain uses TRBV7-2 and TRBJ2-7; with no DNA, the TCRdb D assignment of TRBD2 cannot be verified. This CDR3 region has 15 residues. Germline CDR1 reads SGHTA; CDR2 reads FQGNSA. The CDR3 loop is CASSLGTSGSYEQYF.

The rearrangement uses TRBV7-9 and TRBJ2-3. The CDR3 has 16 residues. From germline, CDR1 is SEHNR and CDR2 FQNEAQ (reference sequence). CDR3 residues: CASSLGGLAPTDTQYF.

The chain combines TRBV6-1 with TRBJ1-4; TCRdb picks TRBD1, but there is no DNA to check that call. This CDR3 has 15 amino acids. Germline CDR1 MNHNS, CDR2 SASEGT. CDR3 protein: CASSENAQGAEKLFF.

The gene calls are TRBV6-1 and TRBJ1-4. The CDR3 is made up of 14 amino acids. Germline loops: CDR1 MNHNS, CDR2 SASEGT. CDR3 amino acids: CASRPGLIGEKLFF.

The chain joins TRBV5-1 to TRBJ2-5. In germline, CDR1 is SGHRS, CDR2 YFSETQ. The CDR3 loop spans 12 amino acids. The CDR3 here is CASSSSQETQYF.

The gene calls are TRBV7-9 and TRBJ1-2; TCRdb returns TRBD1, unconfirmable since there is no DNA. The CDR3 consists of 12 residues. The germline CDR1 and CDR2 sequences are SEHNR and FQNEAQ (reference sequence). The CDR3 loop reads CASNEGGYGYTF. Filled out from reference TRBV7-9 and TRBJ1-2, the complete variable domain reads DTGVSQNPRHKITKRGQNVTFRCDPISEHNRLYWYRQTLGQGPEFLTYFQNEAQLEKSRLLSDRFSAERPKGSFSTLEIQRTEQGDSAMYLCASNEGGYGYTFGSGTRLTVV.

The V call is TRBV30, the J call TRBJ2-7; TCRdb names TRBD1, which stays unverified in the absence of DNA. The CDR3 sequence is 15 residues long. Germline CDR1 reads GTSNPN; CDR2 reads SVGIG (reference sequence). CDR3 amino acids: CAWNKRTGGVYEQYF.

V gene TRBV6-1 combines with J gene TRBJ1-2. Germline CDR1 reads MNHNS; CDR2 reads SASEGT. The CDR3 length is 13 residues. This CDR3 reads CASRLTGLYGYTF.

The chain uses TRBV2 and TRBJ1-2; the TCRdb D gene call, TRBD1, has no DNA to confirm it. CDR1 SNHLY and CDR2 FYNNEI come from the germline V gene. The CDR3 has 15 amino acids. CDR3 protein: CASRPGTGEHYGYTF.

CDR3 amino acids: CASSFRGSTDTQYF. This chain uses TRBV5-1 with TRBJ2-3. Germline V gene data show CDR1 as SGHRS and CDR2 as YFSETQ. The CDR3 spans 14 residues. The full variable domain, completed using reference TRBV5-1 and TRBJ2-3, is KAGVTQTPRYLIKTRGQQVTLSCSPISGHRSVSWYQQTPGQGLQFLFEYFSETQRNKGNFPGRFSGRQFSNSRSEMNVSTLELGDSALYLCASSFRGSTDTQYFGPGTRLTVL.

This chain links TRBV5-1 with TRBJ2-7; there is no DNA to check the TCRdb D call of TRBD1. CDR3 length: 14 residues. CDR1 is SGHRS, CDR2 YFSETQ, per germline. This CDR3 is CASSSRGTPYEQYF.

The genes are TRBV4-3 and TRBJ2-5. The V gene's germline CDR1 is LGHNA and CDR2 YSLEER. This CDR3 spans 13 amino acids. The CDR3 sequence: CASSQSTGETQYF.

Here the CDR3 reads CASTFEITGTPETEAFF. The chain links TRBV6-2 or TRBV6-3 to TRBJ1-1; TCRdb names TRBD1, which stays unverified in the absence of DNA. This CDR3 contains 17 residues. Germline V gene data show CDR1 as MNHEY and CDR2 as SVGEGT.

The gene calls are TRBV4-1 and TRBJ2-5; the D call from TCRdb, TRBD2, cannot be confirmed without DNA. Per the germline V gene, CDR1 is MGHRA and CDR2 is YSYEKL. The CDR3 contains 18 residues. CDR3 loop: CASSQVKISSGHQETQYF.

CDR3 residues: CASSFAGHTEAFF. The chain employs TRBV5-5 and TRBJ1-1. Per the germline V gene, CDR1 is SGHKS and CDR2 is YYEKEE (reference sequence). This CDR3 is 13 amino acids long. The full variable domain, rest sourced from reference TRBV5-5 and TRBJ1-1, is DAGVTQSPTHLIKTRGQQVTLRCSPISGHKSVSWYQQVLGQGPQFIFQYYEKEERGRGNFPDRFSARQFPNYSSELNVNALLLGDSALYLCASSFAGHTEAFFGQGTRLTVV.

The CDR3 is CASTLNGGPGELFF. The J gene is TRBJ2-2, the V gene TRBV7-9; TCRdb's D call, TRBD1, is unchecked because there is no DNA. In germline, CDR1 is SEHNR, CDR2 FQNEAQ (reference sequence). This CDR3 spans 14 amino acids.

V is TRBV7-2 and J is TRBJ1-1; with no DNA, the TCRdb D assignment of TRBD1 cannot be verified. The CDR3 is made up of 16 amino acids. The germline gives CDR1 SGHTA, CDR2 FQGNSA. CDR3 protein: CASSLLGGSVNTEAFF. The whole variable domain, filled in from reference TRBV7-2 and TRBJ1-1, reads GAGVSQSPSNKVTEKGKDVELRCDPISGHTALYWYRQSLGQGLEFLIYFQGNSAPDKSGLPSDRFSAERTGGSVSTLTIQRTQQEDSAVYLCASSLLGGSVNTEAFFGQGTRLTVV.

The gene calls are TRBV7-9 and TRBJ2-3. The germline V gene encodes CDR1 SEHNR and CDR2 FQNEAQ (reference sequence). The CDR3 totals 12 residues. CDR3 region: CASSLETGSQYF.

The chain carries TRBV6-1 and TRBJ2-1. Looked up from germline, CDR1 is MNHNS and CDR2 is SASEGT. The CDR3 extends over 15 amino acids. The CDR3 protein is CASTPGTLGGNEQFF.